The 31 T cell receptor beta chains below were found in one sample sequenced in a study of OX40 agonist ivuxolimab in advanced cancers. Data came from immunoSEQ multiplex PCR; TCRdb stores just in-frame clones and leaves some out. The table has roughly 90,000 clones, roughly 93% seen once. The starting material was CD4+ or CD8+ T cells sorted from blood, obtained in a trial of the OX40 agonist ivuxolimab. Source of these receptors: an adult with an advanced solid tumor such as melanoma, head and neck, liver or kidney cancer.

The gene calls are TRBV28 and TRBJ1-2; D is undetermined. Trimming shortened V by 2 bases and J by 7 bases, and 20 bases separated the two germline ends. CDR3 length: 16 residues. Looked up from germline, CDR1 is MDHEN and CDR2 is SYDVKM. In DNA form, the CDR3 reads TGTGCCAGCAGTTTAGTGAGACCGGGAAGGGAGGCTGGCTACACCTTC. Translation: CASSLVRPGREAGYTF.

The chain employs TRBV5-1 and TRBJ2-5; TRBD1 agrees at 11 bases. The CDR3 is 16 amino acids. The junction had 6 bases not matched to a gene; V was cut back by 4 bases and J by 1 base. Germline V gene sequence: CDR1 SGHRS, CDR2 YFSETQ. CDR3 region: CASSPDRGRGQETQYF. The DNA for the CDR3 is TGCGCCAGCAGCCCGGACAGGGGGCGCGGCCAAGAGACCCAGTACTTC.

The chain joins TRBV7-9 to TRBJ1-4; D is unclear. The length of the CDR3 is 15 residues. V lost 5 bases, J lost 5 bases, and 15 bases lay in between. Germline loops: CDR1 SEHNR, CDR2 FQNEAQ (reference sequence). DNA of the CDR3: TGTGCCAGCAGCAACCACCGGGGAGAGAATGAAAAACTGTTTTTT. Translating gives CASSNHRGENEKLFF.

This CDR3 reads CASSTLVAANTGELFF. The CDR3 DNA sequence: TGTGCCAGCAGCACATTAGTAGCCGCGAACACCGGGGAGCTGTTTTTT. The genes are TRBV27 and TRBJ2-2; D unresolved. Germline loops: CDR1 MNHEY, CDR2 SMNVEV (reference sequence). Trimming cost V 6 bases and J 0 bases, with 14 bases left between them. This CDR3 spans 16 amino acids.

The chain carries TRBV19 and TRBJ2-7; perhaps TRBD1 as D (6 bases). Trimming stripped 5 bases from V and 1 base from J, with 12 bases between. The length of the CDR3 is 14 residues. Germline-derived CDR1 and CDR2 are LNHDA and SQIVND (reference sequence). The CDR3 spells CASSQNRASYEQYF. CDR3 sequence (DNA): TGTGCCAGTAGTCAAAACAGGGCTTCCTACGAGCAGTACTTC.

This chain joins TRBV6-5 and TRBJ1-1; the match to TRBD1 covers 7 bases. The CDR3 sequence is 14 residues long. V gave up 8 bases and J gave up 0 bases; unmatched junction bases: 6. Germline CDR1 MNHEY, CDR2 SVGAGI. The CDR3 reads CASSTDRLNTEAFF. CDR3 nucleotide sequence: TGTGCCAGCTCAACGGACAGGCTGAACACTGAAGCTTTCTTT.

The J gene is TRBJ2-1, the V gene TRBV27; 7 bases match TRBD2. V shed 4 bases and J 3 bases; nucleotides not matched to a gene: 6. This CDR3 is 15 amino acids long. Germline V gives CDR1 MNHEY, CDR2 SMNVEV (reference sequence). CDR3 DNA: TGTGCCAGCAGTTCTAGCGGCGGCAACTACAATGAGCAGTTCTTC. The encoded protein is CASSSSGGNYNEQFF.

The CDR3 nucleotides are TGTGCCAGCAGCTCTTACCCTTCGACAGGGGGCGCTTCTGCTGAAGCTTTCTTT. Translation: CASSSYPSTGGASAEAFF. The J gene is TRBJ1-1, the V gene TRBV5-6; TRBD1 matches 10 bases. CDR3 length: 18 residues. V lost 3 bases to trimming and J lost 6 bases; unmatched junction nucleotides: 17. Germline V gene sequence: CDR1 SGHDT, CDR2 YYEEEE.

This clone was observed a single time. The rearrangement joins TRBV11-3 to TRBJ1-1; 7 bases align to TRBD1. CDR3 length: 14 residues. J gave up 4 bases and V 3 bases, and 5 bases lay outside the gene matches. Per germline, CDR1 SGHNT and CDR2 YENEEA. CDR3 protein: CASSFTGDSTEAFF. The CDR3 nucleotides read TGTGCCAGCAGCTTCACAGGGGATAGCACTGAAGCTTTCTTT.

The J gene is TRBJ1-2, the V gene TRBV6-1; D gene unclear. The CDR3 consists of 12 residues. CDR1 and CDR2 from the germline V gene are MNHNS and SASEGT. V shed 2 bases and J shed 8 bases, with 9 bases lying between them. CDR3 residues: CASSERSTGYTF. CDR3 bases: TGTGCCAGCAGTGAAAGGTCAACGGGCTACACCTTC.

The J gene is TRBJ2-7, the V gene TRBV4-3, with D perhaps being TRBD1 or TRBD2 (5 bases each). V was cut by 4 bases and J by 3 bases, with 16 bases left in between. Germline values: CDR1 LGHNA, CDR2 YSLEER. This CDR3 spans 15 amino acids. Here the CDR3 DNA reads TGCGCCAGCAGCCCCTCGAGGGGCGGCGGCTACGAGCAGTACTTC. Translation: CASSPSRGGGYEQYF.

V and J are TRBV27 and TRBJ1-6; 7 nucleotides line up with TRBD1. This CDR3 region has 15 residues. V shed 1 base, J shed 7 bases, and the junction held 4 bases outside the gene matches. Germline assignment: CDR1 MNHEY and CDR2 SMNVEV (reference sequence). The CDR3 DNA sequence: TGTGCCAGCAGTTTATGGGGACAGAAAAATTCACCCCTCCACTTT. Residues: CASSLWGQKNSPLHF.

The chain is built from TRBV11-3 and TRBJ2-1; unclear D gene. Per germline, CDR1 SGHNT and CDR2 YENEEA. The V and J ends lost 5 bases and 13 bases respectively, with 27 bases between them. The CDR3 loop spans 16 amino acids. CDR3 in amino acids: CASSPSDKSSFLNQFF. DNA for the CDR3: TGTGCCAGCAGCCCATCTGACAAAAGTTCCTTCCTAAACCAGTTCTTC.

The table lists this clone with a few counts. The V and J genes are TRBV27 and TRBJ2-7; TRBD2 matches 10 bases. This CDR3 is built from 15 residues. Trimming cost V 5 bases and J 3 bases; bases outside gene matches: 7. CDR1 and CDR2 (germline): MNHEY, SMNVEV (reference sequence). For the CDR3, the DNA is TGTGCCAGCAGTGTCTCGGGACTAGCGAACTACGAGCAGTACTTC. Its translation: CASSVSGLANYEQYF.

Comment on this clone: Other DNA variants within this sample encode the same CDR3. This chain uses TRBV5-1 with TRBJ2-1, with D perhaps matching TRBD2 (6 bases). Germline-derived CDR1 and CDR2 are SGHRS and YFSETQ. V was shortened by 1 base and J by 9 bases, with 29 bases between the two germline ends. This CDR3 has 19 amino acids. This CDR3 reads CASSLIIDSGATGSGEQFF. The CDR3 nucleotides are TGCGCCAGCAGCTTGATCATTGATAGCGGAGCCACCGGTTCGGGTGAGCAGTTCTTC. Variable domain in full (rest from reference TRBV5-1 and TRBJ2-1): KAGVTQTPRYLIKTRGQQVTLSCSPISGHRSVSWYQQTPGQGLQFLFEYFSETQRNKGNFPGRFSGRQFSNSRSEMNVSTLELGDSALYLCASSLIIDSGATGSGEQFFGPGTRLTVL.

This clone occurred once. The chain has TRBV11-3 and TRBJ1-1; no clear D. CDR3 size: 17 residues. V gave up 5 bases and J gave up 1 base, with 20 bases separating them. The germline V gene encodes CDR1 SGHNT and CDR2 YENEEA. The DNA of the CDR3 is TGTGCCAGCAGCAGACCCCGGGAGGAGACGGCGAACACTGAAGCTTTCTTT. Its translation is CASSRPREETANTEAFF.

The V and J genes are TRBV7-6 and TRBJ2-2, with 7 bases that match TRBD1. J was trimmed by 4 bases and V by 1 base; bases with no gene match: 6. The germline gives CDR1 SGHVS, CDR2 FNYEAQ. CDR3 length: 16 residues. The CDR3, as DNA: TGTGCCAGCAGCTTAGAAACAGGGGAAGTCACCGGGGAGCTGTTTTTT. Amino acids: CASSLETGEVTGELFF.

As for this clone: The germline gene is not matched at one end of the junction; a read error may be the cause. The rearrangement uses TRBV4-1 and TRBJ1-2, with a weak D call TRBD1 (5 bases). Germline V CDR1 and CDR2: MGHRA, YSYEKL. The CDR3 is made up of 11 amino acids. The CDR3 DNA reads TGCGCCAGCAGCCAAGAGGAACAGGAAGCCTTC. This sequence encodes CASSQEEQEAF.

The chain joins TRBV5-1 to TRBJ2-7; D may correspond to TRBD1 or TRBD2 (5 bases each). Trimming removed 0 bases from V and 6 bases from J, with 13 bases in between. The CDR3 contains 14 residues. Germline CDR1 and CDR2: SGHRS and YFSETQ. In nucleotides, the CDR3 is TGCGCCAGCAGCTTGGGGGGGTCCCCCTCCGAGCAGTACTTC. The encoded protein is CASSLGGSPSEQYF.

V and J are TRBV5-1 and TRBJ1-4; no firm D call. Germline V gene sequence: CDR1 SGHRS, CDR2 YFSETQ. V was clipped by 3 bases and J by 4 bases, with 7 bases between them. This CDR3 comprises 13 residues. The CDR3 sequence is CASSWENNEKLFF. DNA of the CDR3: TGCGCCAGCAGCTGGGAGAATAATGAAAAACTGTTTTTT.

The chain carries TRBV5-1 and TRBJ1-1; D possibly corresponds to TRBD1 (5 bases). The CDR3 loop spans 14 amino acids. From germline, CDR1 is SGHRS and CDR2 YFSETQ. The V and J ends lost 2 bases and 3 bases respectively, with 11 bases between them. CDR3 nucleotides: TGCGCCAGCAGCTTCAATGGGGCTGACACTGAAGCTTTCTTT. Protein product: CASSFNGADTEAFF.

The V and J genes are TRBV7-2 and TRBJ2-3, with D unclear. Per the germline V gene, CDR1 is SGHTA and CDR2 is FQGNSA. There are 12 residues in the CDR3. Trimming pared 7 bases from V and 6 bases from J, leaving 11 bases between. CDR3 region: CASTFPPDTQYF. CDR3 DNA sequence: TGTGCCAGCACCTTTCCGCCCGATACGCAGTATTTT.

The chain has TRBV10-1 and TRBJ1-6, with 7 bases lining up with TRBD1. This CDR3 spans 16 amino acids. Trimming took 3 bases from V and 3 from J; bases not matched to a gene: 5. Germline loops: CDR1 WNHNN, CDR2 SYGVQD (reference sequence). The CDR3 bases are TGCGCCAGCAGTGATGAAGGGGGCAACTATAATTCACCCCTCCACTTT. Translated: CASSDEGGNYNSPLHF.

The sample holds a few counts of this clone. V usage is TRBV7-9 and J usage is TRBJ1-2; 8 nucleotides line up with TRBD1. V lost 4 bases to trimming and J lost 7 bases; unmatched junction nucleotides: 2. Looked up from germline, CDR1 is SEHNR and CDR2 is FQNEAQ (reference sequence). The CDR3 is made up of 12 amino acids. The CDR3 protein is CASSSDRVGYTF. The CDR3 DNA reads TGTGCCAGCAGCTCGGACAGGGTTGGCTACACCTTC. The variable domain in full, with the rest retrieved from reference TRBV7-9 and TRBJ1-2, is DTGVSQNPRHKITKRGQNVTFRCDPISEHNRLYWYRQTLGQGPEFLTYFQNEAQLEKSRLLSDRFSAERPKGSFSTLEIQRTEQGDSAMYLCASSSDRVGYTFGSGTRLTVV.

This clone showed up just once. The chain employs TRBV5-1 and TRBJ2-3; TRBD2 agrees at 8 bases. The junction had 5 bases not matched to a gene; V was cut back by 1 base and J by 4 bases. Germline values: CDR1 SGHRS, CDR2 YFSETQ. CDR3 length: 15 residues. CDR3 loop: CASSLTGGAPDTQYF. The CDR3 DNA follows: TGCGCCAGCAGCTTGACCGGGGGGGCCCCAGATACGCAGTATTTT.

The chain is built from TRBV30 and TRBJ1-1, with 7 positions matching TRBD1. Germline assignment: CDR1 GTSNPN and CDR2 SVGIG (reference sequence). V was pared by 3 bases and J by 5 bases, with 6 bases of the junction left unmatched. CDR3 length: 13 amino acids. The DNA for the CDR3 is TGTGCCTGGAGCAGGACAGGAACTACTGAAGCTTTCTTT. Amino acids: CAWSRTGTTEAFF.

The chain employs TRBV7-6 and TRBJ2-6; 8 nucleotides match TRBD1. Per germline, CDR1 SGHVS and CDR2 FNYEAQ. Germline trimming cut 5 bases from V and 4 bases from J; bases unmatched to any gene: 13. This CDR3 is built from 18 residues. The CDR3 coding sequence is TGTGCCAGCAGCCCGGGACAGGTATCCCTCCCGGGGGCCAACGTCCTGACTTTC. Translated: CASSPGQVSLPGANVLTF.

The chain uses TRBV2 and TRBJ2-1; D gene uncertain. Trimming removed 3 bases from V and 5 bases from J, with 11 bases in between. Per the germline V gene, CDR1 is SNHLY and CDR2 is FYNNEI. The CDR3 sequence is 14 residues long. As DNA, the CDR3 is TGTGCCAGCAGTGAGGGTAGGTGGAACAATGAGCAGTTCTTC. Its protein product is CASSEGRWNNEQFF.

V is TRBV10-3 and J is TRBJ2-1; 7 bases agree with TRBD2. The CDR3 totals 14 residues. J gave up 9 bases and V 2 bases, and 7 bases lay outside the gene matches. Germline CDR1 and CDR2: ENHRY and SYGVKD. CDR3 sequence reads: CAISESGTPIEQFF. Here the CDR3 DNA reads TGTGCCATCAGTGAGAGCGGGACTCCAATTGAGCAGTTCTTC.

The chain has TRBV4-2 and TRBJ2-7, with 7 bases that match TRBD1. The CDR3 totals 16 residues. Germline CDR1 LGHNA, CDR2 YNFKEQ. Trimming cost V 0 bases and J 0 bases; bases outside gene matches: 5. DNA for the CDR3: TGTGCCAGCAGCCAAGATGTAACAGGGGTCTCCTACGAGCAGTACTTC. Translated, it gives CASSQDVTGVSYEQYF.

The chain is built from TRBV19 and TRBJ2-3; D ambiguous. The V end was cut by 5 bases, the J end by 6 bases, with 15 bases between. Looked up from germline, CDR1 is LNHDA and CDR2 is SQIVND (reference sequence). The CDR3 extends over 14 amino acids. CDR3 region: CASSQRHNTDTQYF. The CDR3 DNA reads TGTGCCAGTAGTCAGCGACATAATACGGATACGCAGTATTTT.